The rows below give T cell receptor beta chains drawn from one sample of a study of Tregs in tolerant kidney transplant recipients. Method: immunoSEQ multiplex PCR; TCRdb's copy keeps in-frame clones and lacks some. The table includes 110,000 or so clones, roughly 89% detected once. Sequenced material: CD4+ T cells from blood, taken before the transplant. The origin of the receptors is a human donor who received a combined kidney and bone marrow transplant. Each CDR3 is given with its conserved first and last residue. Each record gives: V gene, J gene, CDR3 protein.

TRBV5-1	TRBJ1-2	CASSLDYGGIYGYTF
TRBV9	TRBJ2-1	CASSEGRFQPYNEQFF
TRBV5-6	TRBJ1-2	CASSPGTGHNYGYTF
TRBV30	TRBJ2-5	CAWSLAGGSETQYF
TRBV6-5	TRBJ2-1	CASRSQGGAGGWFF
TRBV5-6	TRBJ2-5	CASSLGQVQETQYF
TRBV7-2	TRBJ1-3	CASSLGQGGGNTIYF
TRBV7-6	TRBJ2-5	CASSGTSLAVSETQYF
TRBV6-1	TRBJ2-2	CASRRDGTGELFF
TRBV7-2	TRBJ2-1	CASSLRTGEYNEQFF
TRBV2	TRBJ2-6	CASAGSLFGANVLTF
TRBV4-1	TRBJ2-3	CASSQDSALQADTQYF
TRBV27	TRBJ2-5	CASSLLTGGEETQYF
TRBV25-1	TRBJ2-5	CASSQGTGQETQYF
TRBV19	TRBJ1-1	CASSKGRASADTEAFF
TRBV12-5	TRBJ2-3	CASGYGTRGGVDTQYF
TRBV4-2	TRBJ2-7	CASSQDEGQRGIYYEQYF
TRBV25-1	TRBJ1-3	CASSEYNTLSGNTIYF
TRBV5-4	TRBJ2-5	CASSSPAGGKETQYF
TRBV6-5	TRBJ2-7	CASSYSTGQGAREQYF
TRBV5-1	TRBJ1-4	CASSPSGIWANEKLFF
TRBV28	TRBJ2-3	CASSWDYRDTQYF
TRBV5-1	TRBJ2-1	CASSLFQGGNEQFF
TRBV6-5	TRBJ2-4	CASSYSTKAKNIQYF
TRBV7-9	TRBJ2-7	CASSLAQQGAYEQYF
TRBV10-3	TRBJ2-2	CASGPGTGELFF
TRBV6-5	TRBJ1-2	CASRRGGRGYTF
TRBV28	TRBJ2-7	CASEPRGLSTSEQYF
TRBV5-1	TRBJ2-7	CASSPPLGGLGEQYF
TRBV5-1	TRBJ1-5	CASSLAGGGNQPQHF
TRBV19	TRBJ2-7	CASSSGFFSSYEQYF
TRBV27	TRBJ1-2	CASSFQANYGYTF
TRBV28	TRBJ2-7	CASSLWSDLSYEQYF
TRBV6-6	TRBJ2-7	CSTGQGRNEQYF
TRBV15	TRBJ1-5	CATSRAGRGQKPYSNQPQHF
TRBV9	TRBJ2-5	CASSAVAGGSETQYF
TRBV19	TRBJ2-5	CASSTFSTGSPQETQYF
TRBV7-9	TRBJ1-2	CASSLQEGYTF
TRBV5-1	TRBJ1-1	CASSLSGVNTEAFF
TRBV5-4	TRBJ2-1	CASSFAGTSGNEQFF
TRBV5-4	TRBJ1-2	CASSLGGPSNYGYTF
TRBV10-1	TRBJ2-1	CASSEVASGIQRDEQFF
TRBV25-1	TRBJ2-1	CASSPPGNEQFF
TRBV5-1	TRBJ2-1	CASSLVVGLNNEQFF
TRBV7-7	TRBJ1-6	CASSLGSDNSPLHF
TRBV29-1	TRBJ2-7	CSVGGSAGNSYEQYF
TRBV7-2	TRBJ2-7	CASSPRGSSYEQYF
TRBV10-2	TRBJ1-1	CASRIQGTEAFF
TRBV21-1	TRBJ2-7	CASSKFTGQSYEQYF
TRBV29-1	TRBJ2-1	CSGGQSLVNEQFF
TRBV29-1	TRBJ2-5	CSVSSVQETQYF
TRBV29-1	TRBJ2-7	CSVRSKPSGEQYF
TRBV5-6	TRBJ2-3	CASSNGQGNIDTQYF